This entry lists 5 T cell receptor beta chains sequenced from one sample in a study of vaccination effects on CD4 cells after COVID-19. Here immunoSEQ multiplex PCR was the method, and the copy in TCRdb shows in-frame clones only, minus some. The table has roughly 20,000 clones, around 72% seen once. For these receptors, no antigen is known. Sequencing followed a ViraFEST assay step that expanded antigen-specific CD4+ T cells with viral peptide pools. Isolation of CD4+ T cells took place after less than twelve days of culture. Each vaccine recipient was nucleocapsid antibody negative and had no prior SARS-CoV-2 infection. Sequences were derived from CD4+ T cells from PBMCs cultured with HCoV-NL63 spike peptides, sampled before COVID-19 vaccination. These receptors were taken from a human donor who received a COVID-19 vaccine.

This clone was detected a few times. The rearrangement uses TRBV28 and TRBJ2-7, with 8 bases lining up with TRBD2. This CDR3 is 16 amino acids long. CDR1 MDHEN and CDR2 SYDVKM come from the germline V gene. V lost 7 bases to trimming and J lost 3 bases; unmatched junction nucleotides: 14. As DNA, the CDR3 is TGTGCCAGCACCCGGGAGGGGTGGACTCAGGACTACGAGCAGTACTTC. It translates to CASTREGWTQDYEQYF.

The chain has TRBV7-2 and TRBJ2-3; 7 positions match TRBD1. The CDR3 contains 14 residues. The V gene end was trimmed by 5 bases and the J gene end by 2 bases; junction bases not matched to a gene: 4. Per the germline V gene, CDR1 is SGHTA and CDR2 is FQGNSA. This CDR3 reads CASSPDRFTDTQYF. In nucleotides, the CDR3 is TGTGCCAGCAGCCCGGACAGGTTCACAGATACGCAGTATTTT. Together with reference TRBV7-2 and TRBJ2-3, the CDR3 gives the full variable domain: GAGVSQSPSNKVTEKGKDVELRCDPISGHTALYWYRQSLGQGLEFLIYFQGNSAPDKSGLPSDRFSAERTGGSVSTLTIQRTQQEDSAVYLCASSPDRFTDTQYFGPGTRLTVL.

The CDR3 sequence: CASSLGLGNGYTF. CDR3 coding DNA: TGTGCCAGCTCCCTCGGGTTAGGAAATGGCTACACCTTC. The chain employs TRBV18 and TRBJ1-2; D not certain. The germline gives CDR1 KGHSH, CDR2 LQKENI. Deletions cut 6 bases from V and 6 bases from J, with 14 bases between. This CDR3 comprises 13 residues. The entire variable domain, with the rest obtained from reference TRBV18 and TRBJ1-2, is as follows: NAGVMQNPRHLVRRRGQEARLRCSPMKGHSHVYWYRQLPEEGLKFMVYLQKENIIDESGMPKERFSAEFPKEGPSILRIQQVVRGDSAAYFCASSLGLGNGYTFGSGTRLTVV.

The rearrangement links TRBV10-3 to TRBJ1-1, with 8 positions matching TRBD1. Losses at the gene ends were 6 bases for V and 1 base for J; bases not matched to a gene: 4. The CDR3 is made up of 14 amino acids. Germline CDR1 and CDR2: ENHRY and SYGVKD. The CDR3 sequence is CAISRDRGNTEAFF. For the CDR3, the DNA is TGTGCCATCAGCAGAGACAGGGGGAACACTGAAGCTTTCTTT.

The chain recombines TRBV6-1 with TRBJ1-2; D ambiguous. The germline V gene encodes CDR1 MNHNS and CDR2 SASEGT. Trimming left V 2 bases short and J 0 bases short, with 13 bases between. This CDR3 is 16 amino acids long. CDR3 region: CASSETWAETNYGYTF. The CDR3 nucleotides read TGTGCCAGCAGTGAAACGTGGGCAGAGACTAACTATGGCTACACCTTC.